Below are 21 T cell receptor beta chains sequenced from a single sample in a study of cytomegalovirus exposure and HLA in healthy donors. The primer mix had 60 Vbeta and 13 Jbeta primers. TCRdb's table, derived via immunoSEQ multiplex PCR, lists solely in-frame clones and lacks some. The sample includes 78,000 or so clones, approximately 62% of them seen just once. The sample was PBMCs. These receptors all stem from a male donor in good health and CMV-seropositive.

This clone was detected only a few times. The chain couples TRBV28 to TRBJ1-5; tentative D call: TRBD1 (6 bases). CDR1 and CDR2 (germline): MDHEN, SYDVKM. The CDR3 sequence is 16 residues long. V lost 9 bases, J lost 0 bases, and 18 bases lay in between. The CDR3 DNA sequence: TGTGCCAGTACGGCCGGACAGCTCTATAGCAATCAGCCCCAGCATTTT. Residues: CASTAGQLYSNQPQHF.

CDR3 region: CATSREGKGTEAFF. In DNA, the CDR3 is TGTGCCACCAGCAGAGAGGGAAAGGGGACTGAAGCTTTCTTT. The V call is TRBV15, the J call TRBJ1-1; possible D gene TRBD1, 5 bases. Trimming took off 0 bases at V and 5 bases at J, with 10 bases between the two ends. This CDR3 is built from 14 residues. In germline, CDR1 is LNHNV, CDR2 YYDKDF (reference sequence).

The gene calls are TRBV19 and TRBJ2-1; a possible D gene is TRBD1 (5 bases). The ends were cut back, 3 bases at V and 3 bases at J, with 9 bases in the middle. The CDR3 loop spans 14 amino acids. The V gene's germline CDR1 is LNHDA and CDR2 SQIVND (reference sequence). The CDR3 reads CASSMGQLYNEQFF. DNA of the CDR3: TGTGCCAGTAGTATGGGGCAGCTCTACAATGAGCAGTTCTTC.

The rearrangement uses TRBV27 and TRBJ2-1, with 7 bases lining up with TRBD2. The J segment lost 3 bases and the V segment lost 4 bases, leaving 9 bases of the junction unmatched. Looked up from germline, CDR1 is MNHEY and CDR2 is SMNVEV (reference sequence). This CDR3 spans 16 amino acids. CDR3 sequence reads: CASSYQAGSFYNEQFF. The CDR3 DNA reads TGTGCCAGCAGTTATCAAGCGGGAAGTTTCTACAATGAGCAGTTCTTC.

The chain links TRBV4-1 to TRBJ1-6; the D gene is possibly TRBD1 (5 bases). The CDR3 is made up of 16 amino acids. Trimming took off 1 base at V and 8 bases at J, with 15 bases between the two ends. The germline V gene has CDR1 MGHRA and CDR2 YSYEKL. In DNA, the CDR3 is TGCGCCAGCAGCCAAGTCCAGGGATCTACCTATTCACCCCTCCACTTT. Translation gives CASSQVQGSTYSPLHF.

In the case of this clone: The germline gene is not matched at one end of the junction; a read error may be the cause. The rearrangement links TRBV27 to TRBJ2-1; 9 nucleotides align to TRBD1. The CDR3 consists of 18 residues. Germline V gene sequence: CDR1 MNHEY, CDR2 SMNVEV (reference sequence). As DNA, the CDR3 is TGTGCCAGCAGCTTCACTACCGGGACAGGGTACGGCTACGATGAGCAGTTCTTC. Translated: CASSFTTGTGYGYDEQFF.

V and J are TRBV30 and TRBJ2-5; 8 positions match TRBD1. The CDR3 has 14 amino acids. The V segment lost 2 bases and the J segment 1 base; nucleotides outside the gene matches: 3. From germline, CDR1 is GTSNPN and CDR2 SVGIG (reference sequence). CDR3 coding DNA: TGTGCCTGGAGTCCCGGACAGGGCCAAGAGACCCAGTACTTC. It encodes CAWSPGQGQETQYF.

The CDR3 loop is CASSYAGWIDYGYTF. The CDR3 nucleotides are TGTGCCAGCAGCTATGCGGGGTGGATTGACTATGGCTACACCTTC. J is TRBJ1-2 and V is TRBV11-2, with unresolved D. Germline-derived CDR1 and CDR2 are SGHAT and FQNNGV. Trimming removed 4 bases at V and 3 bases at J, with 15 bases between. The length of the CDR3 is 15 residues.

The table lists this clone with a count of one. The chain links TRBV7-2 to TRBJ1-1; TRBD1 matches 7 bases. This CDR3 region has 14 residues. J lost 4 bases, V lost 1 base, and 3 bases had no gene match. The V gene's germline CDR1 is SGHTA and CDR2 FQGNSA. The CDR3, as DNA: TGTGCCAGCAGCTTAGGACCAGGGGGCACTGAAGCTTTCTTT. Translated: CASSLGPGGTEAFF.

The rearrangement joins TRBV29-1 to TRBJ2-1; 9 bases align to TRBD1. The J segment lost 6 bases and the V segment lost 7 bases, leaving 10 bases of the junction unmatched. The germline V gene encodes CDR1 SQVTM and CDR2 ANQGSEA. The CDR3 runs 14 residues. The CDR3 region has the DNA TGCAGCGCTATCCCGGGACAGGGAGGCAATGAGCAGTTCTTC. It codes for CSAIPGQGGNEQFF.

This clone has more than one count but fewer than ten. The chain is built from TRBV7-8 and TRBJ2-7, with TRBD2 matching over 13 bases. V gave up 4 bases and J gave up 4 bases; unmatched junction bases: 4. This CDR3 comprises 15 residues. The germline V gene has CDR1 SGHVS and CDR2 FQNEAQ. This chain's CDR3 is CASSSELAGGYEQYF. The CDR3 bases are TGTGCCAGCAGCTCCGAACTAGCGGGGGGGTACGAGCAGTACTTC.

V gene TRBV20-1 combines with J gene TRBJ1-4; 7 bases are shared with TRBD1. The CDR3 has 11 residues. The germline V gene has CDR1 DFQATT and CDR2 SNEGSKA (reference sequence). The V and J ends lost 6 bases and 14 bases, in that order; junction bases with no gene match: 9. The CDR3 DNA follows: TGCAGTGCACAGGGGTTGGGGAACCTGTTTTTT. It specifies CSAQGLGNLFF.

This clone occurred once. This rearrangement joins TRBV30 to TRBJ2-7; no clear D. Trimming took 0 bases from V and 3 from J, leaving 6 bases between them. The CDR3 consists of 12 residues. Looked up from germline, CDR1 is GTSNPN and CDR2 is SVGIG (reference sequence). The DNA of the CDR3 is TGTGCCTGGAGTGTATTCGGCTACGAGCAGTACTTC. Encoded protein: CAWSVFGYEQYF. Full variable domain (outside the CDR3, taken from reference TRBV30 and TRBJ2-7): SQTIHQWPATLVQPVGSPLSLECTVEGTSNPNLYWYRQAAGRGLQLLFYSVGIGQISSEVPQNLSASRPQDRQFILSSKKLLLSDSGFYLCAWSVFGYEQYFGPGTRLTVT.

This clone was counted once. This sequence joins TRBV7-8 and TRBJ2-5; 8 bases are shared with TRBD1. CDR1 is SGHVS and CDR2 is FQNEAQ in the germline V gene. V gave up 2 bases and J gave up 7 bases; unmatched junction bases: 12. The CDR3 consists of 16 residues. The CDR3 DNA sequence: TGTGCCAGCAGCTTAACGGGACAGGAGACAAAAGGGACCCAGTACTTC. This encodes CASSLTGQETKGTQYF.

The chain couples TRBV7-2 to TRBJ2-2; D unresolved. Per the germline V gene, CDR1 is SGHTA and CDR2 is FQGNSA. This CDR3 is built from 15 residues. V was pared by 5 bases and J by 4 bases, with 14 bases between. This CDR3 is CASSLNPPSTGELFF. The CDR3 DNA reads TGTGCCAGCAGCCTGAACCCGCCTAGCACCGGGGAGCTGTTTTTT.

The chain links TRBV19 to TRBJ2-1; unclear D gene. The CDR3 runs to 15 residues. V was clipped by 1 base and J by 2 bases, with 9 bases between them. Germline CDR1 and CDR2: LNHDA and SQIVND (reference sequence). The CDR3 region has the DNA TGTGCCAGTAGTATAGGAGAGAGGCCCTACAATGAGCAGTTCTTC. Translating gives CASSIGERPYNEQFF.

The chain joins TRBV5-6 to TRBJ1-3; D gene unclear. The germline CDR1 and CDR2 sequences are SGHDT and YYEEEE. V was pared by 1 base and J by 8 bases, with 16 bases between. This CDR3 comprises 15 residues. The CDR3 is CASSLSPTGEDTIYF. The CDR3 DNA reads TGTGCCAGCAGCTTGTCACCGACCGGGGAAGACACCATATATTTT.

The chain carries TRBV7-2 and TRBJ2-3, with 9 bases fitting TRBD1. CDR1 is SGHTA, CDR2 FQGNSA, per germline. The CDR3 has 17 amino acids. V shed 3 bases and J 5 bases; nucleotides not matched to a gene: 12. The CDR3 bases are TGTGCCAGCAGCTTTAGTTGGGGACAGGGCGGTGGAGATACGCAGTATTTT. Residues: CASSFSWGQGGGDTQYF.

The CDR3 region has the DNA TGTGCCAGCAGTGAAACAGGAAGGATTGACGGCTACACCTTC. Residues: CASSETGRIDGYTF. The chain joins TRBV6-1 to TRBJ1-2; tentative D call: TRBD1 (5 bases). Deletions cut 2 bases from V and 8 bases from J, with 15 bases between. CDR1 and CDR2 (germline): MNHNS, SASEGT. The CDR3 has 14 amino acids.

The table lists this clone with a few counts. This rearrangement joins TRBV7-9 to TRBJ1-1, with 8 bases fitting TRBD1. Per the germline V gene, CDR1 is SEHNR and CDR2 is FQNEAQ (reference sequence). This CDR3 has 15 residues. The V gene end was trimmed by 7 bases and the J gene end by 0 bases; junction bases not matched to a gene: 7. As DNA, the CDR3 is TGTGCCAGCACCGCACAGGGGGTATTGAACACTGAAGCTTTCTTT. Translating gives CASTAQGVLNTEAFF.

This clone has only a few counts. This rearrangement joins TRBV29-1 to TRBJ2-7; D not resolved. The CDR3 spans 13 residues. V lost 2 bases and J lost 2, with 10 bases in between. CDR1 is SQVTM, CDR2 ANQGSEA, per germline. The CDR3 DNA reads TGCAGCGTTGAAACAGATCAAACCTACGAGCAGTACTTC. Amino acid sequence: CSVETDQTYEQYF.